This T cell receptor beta chain originates from a study of blood T cell repertoires in COVID-19 (dated by TCRdb to about 2020). Regarding the complete study: The collaborator samples originated in the United States, Italy and Spain and spanned the acute and convalescent phases of COVID-19. The prospective study material was composed of cDNA or gDNA derived from T cells, B-cell-depleted T cells, or PBMCs. Deeply sampled blood TCRbeta repertoires from subjects exposed to, actively infected with, or recovered from COVID-19 were included in the dataset. The repertoires were released in a freely available public database meant as a resource for research on the immune response to SARS-CoV-2. The samples were drawn from two sources: the first 160 participants of the ongoing ImmuneRACE study, and 1,254 subjects contributed by 6 global collaborators. Nearly every sample came with metadata listing a de-identified subject ID, COVID-19 status, age in years and sex. HLA class I and class II types, where available, came from metadata supplied by the sample provider rather than from assay-based typing. Results the study describes overall, beyond this receptor: The quantity of clinical and demographic metadata differed by source and by participant and was supplied without curation.

Whole blood was collected in K2EDTA tubes by collaborating institutions according to the institutions' own protocols. For TCRbeta analysis, collaborators shipped samples in one of three forms: frozen whole blood, isolated PBMCs, or DNA extracted from either of those sample types. TCRbeta CDR3 regions were amplified from genomic DNA by means of the immunoSEQ Assay, a bias-controlled multiplex PCR. The original pipeline was this. The number of nucleated cells in each sample was estimated by amplification of reference gene primers within the assay. To quantify the absolute abundance of each unique TCRbeta CDR3 rearrangement, sequence reads were collapsed and filtered. Productive Simpson clonality was computed per sample as the square root of Simpson's diversity index over productive rearrangements. TCRdb took this table from immuneACCESS and kept in-frame rearrangements with V and J called. Such tables lack part of the clones; where checked against another copy, unresolved V genes explain under half of the gap, and the rest is unexplained. Clonal size and the V and J genes are those of that table, whereas D and trimming came from the DNA. Here the sample has 150,000 or so clones; about 79% occur a single time. The ten largest clones capture around 2.7% of the sample.

About this clone itself: Its antigen remains undetermined. No per-base quality is available; no much larger clone lies one base away.

Trimming takes 6 bases from V and 10 bases from J, and the germline ends sit 13 bases apart. The CDR3 numbers 12 residues from cysteine through phenylalanine. The kept DNA is CDR3 alone, 36 bases in frame from the first base. The germline V gene (reference sequence) supplies CDR1 MNHNY and CDR2 SVGAGI. Sequencing input: peripheral blood. The sequence is built from TRBV6-6 and TRBJ2-1; the D gene is possibly TRBD1, with 6 bases matching. This clonotype was sampled from an elderly woman with acute or convalescent COVID-19. At the DNA level, the sequence is TGTGCCAGCAGGACAGGTACTGACGAGCAGTTCTTC. The resulting protein is CASRTGTDEQFF.